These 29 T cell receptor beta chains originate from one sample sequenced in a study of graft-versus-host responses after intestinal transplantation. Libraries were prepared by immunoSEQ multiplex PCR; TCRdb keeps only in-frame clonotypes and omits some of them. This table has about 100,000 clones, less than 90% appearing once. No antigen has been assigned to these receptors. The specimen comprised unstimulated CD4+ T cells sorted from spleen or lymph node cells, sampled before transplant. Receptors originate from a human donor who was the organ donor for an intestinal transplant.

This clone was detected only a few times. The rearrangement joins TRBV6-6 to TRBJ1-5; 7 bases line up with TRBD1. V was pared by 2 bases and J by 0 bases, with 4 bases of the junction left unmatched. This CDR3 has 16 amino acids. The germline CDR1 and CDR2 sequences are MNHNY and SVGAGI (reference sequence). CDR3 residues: CASSYGTDISNQPQHF. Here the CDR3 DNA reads TGTGCCAGCAGTTACGGGACAGACATTAGCAATCAGCCCCAGCATTTT.

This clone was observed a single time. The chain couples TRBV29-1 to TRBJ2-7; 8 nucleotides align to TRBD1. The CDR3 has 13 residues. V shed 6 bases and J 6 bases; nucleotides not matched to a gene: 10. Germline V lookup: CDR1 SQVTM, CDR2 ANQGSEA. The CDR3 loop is CSVNRDRSPEQYF. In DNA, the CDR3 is TGCAGCGTGAACCGGGACAGGTCGCCCGAGCAGTACTTC.

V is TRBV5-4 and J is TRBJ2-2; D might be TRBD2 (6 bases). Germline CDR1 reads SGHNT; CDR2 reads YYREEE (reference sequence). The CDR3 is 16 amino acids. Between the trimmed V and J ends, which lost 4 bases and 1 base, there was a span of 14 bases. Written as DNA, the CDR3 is TGTGCCAGCAGCCGCCGGAGTAGCGGGAACACCGGGGAGCTGTTTTTT. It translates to CASSRRSSGNTGELFF. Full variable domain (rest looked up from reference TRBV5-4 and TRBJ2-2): ETGVTQSPTHLIKTRGQQVTLRCSSQSGHNTVSWYQQALGQGPQFIFQYYREEENGRGNFPPRFSGLQFPNYSSELNVNALELDDSALYLCASSRRSSGNTGELFFGEGSRLTVL.

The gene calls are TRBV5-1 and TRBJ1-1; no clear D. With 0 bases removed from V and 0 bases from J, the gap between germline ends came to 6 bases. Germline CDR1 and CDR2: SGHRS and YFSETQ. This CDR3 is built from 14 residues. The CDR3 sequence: CASSLGTVNTEAFF. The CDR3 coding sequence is TGCGCCAGCAGCTTGGGGACGGTGAACACTGAAGCTTTCTTT.

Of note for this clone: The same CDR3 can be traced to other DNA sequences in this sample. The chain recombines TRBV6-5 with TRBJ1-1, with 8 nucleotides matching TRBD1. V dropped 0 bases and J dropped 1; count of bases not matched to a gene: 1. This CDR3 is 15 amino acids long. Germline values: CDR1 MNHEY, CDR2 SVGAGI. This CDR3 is CASSYSDRGNTEAFF. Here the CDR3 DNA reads TGTGCCAGCAGTTACTCTGACAGGGGGAACACTGAAGCTTTCTTT.

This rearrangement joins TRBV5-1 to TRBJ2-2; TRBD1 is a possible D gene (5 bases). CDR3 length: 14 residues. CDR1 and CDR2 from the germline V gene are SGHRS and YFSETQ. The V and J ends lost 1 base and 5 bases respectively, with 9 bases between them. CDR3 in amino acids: CASSLTGRTGELFF. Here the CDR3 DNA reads TGCGCCAGCAGCTTGACAGGCAGAACCGGGGAGCTGTTTTTT.

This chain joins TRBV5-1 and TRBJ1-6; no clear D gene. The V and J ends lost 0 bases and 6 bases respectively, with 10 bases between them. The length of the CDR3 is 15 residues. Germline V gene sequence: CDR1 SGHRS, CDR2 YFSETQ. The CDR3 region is CASSLGDFLNSPLHF. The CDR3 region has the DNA TGCGCCAGCAGCTTGGGGGATTTTCTTAATTCACCCCTCCACTTT.

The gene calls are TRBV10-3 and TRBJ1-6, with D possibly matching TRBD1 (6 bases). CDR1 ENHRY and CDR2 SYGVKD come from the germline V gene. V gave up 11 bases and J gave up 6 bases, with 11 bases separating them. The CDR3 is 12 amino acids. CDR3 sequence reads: CAARDINSPLHF. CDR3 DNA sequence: TGTGCCGCCCGGGACATTAATTCACCCCTCCACTTT.

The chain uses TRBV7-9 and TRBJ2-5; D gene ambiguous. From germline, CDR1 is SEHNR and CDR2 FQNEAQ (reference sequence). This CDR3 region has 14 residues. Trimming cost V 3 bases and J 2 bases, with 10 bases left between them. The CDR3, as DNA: TGTGCCAGCAGCTTGTTGACGGCACAAGAGACCCAGTACTTC. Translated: CASSLLTAQETQYF. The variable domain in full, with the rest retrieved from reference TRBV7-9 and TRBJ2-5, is DTGVSQNPRHKITKRGQNVTFRCDPISEHNRLYWYRQTLGQGPEFLTYFQNEAQLEKSRLLSDRFSAERPKGSFSTLEIQRTEQGDSAMYLCASSLLTAQETQYFGPGTRLLVL.

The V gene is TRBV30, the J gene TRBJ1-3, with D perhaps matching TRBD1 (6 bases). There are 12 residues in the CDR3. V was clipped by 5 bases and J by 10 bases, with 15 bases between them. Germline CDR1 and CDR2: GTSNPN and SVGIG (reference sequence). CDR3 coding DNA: TGTGCCTGGCAGATCAGGGGACCGACCATATATTTT. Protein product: CAWQIRGPTIYF. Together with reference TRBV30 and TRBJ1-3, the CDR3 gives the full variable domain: SQTIHQWPATLVQPVGSPLSLECTVEGTSNPNLYWYRQAAGRGLQLLFYSVGIGQISSEVPQNLSASRPQDRQFILSSKKLLLSDSGFYLCAWQIRGPTIYFGEGSWLTVV.

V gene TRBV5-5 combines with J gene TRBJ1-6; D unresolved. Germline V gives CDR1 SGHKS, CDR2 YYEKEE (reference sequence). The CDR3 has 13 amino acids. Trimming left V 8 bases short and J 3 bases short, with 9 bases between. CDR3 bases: TGTGCCAGTACAGTCAACTATAATTCACCCCTCCACTTT. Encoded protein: CASTVNYNSPLHF.

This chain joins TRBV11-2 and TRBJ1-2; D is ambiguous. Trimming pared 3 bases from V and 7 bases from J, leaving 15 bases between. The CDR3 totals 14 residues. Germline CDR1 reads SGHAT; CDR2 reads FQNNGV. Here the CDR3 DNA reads TGTGCCAGCAGCTTGAGTATAGAAGGGTCTGGCTACACCTTC. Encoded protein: CASSLSIEGSGYTF.

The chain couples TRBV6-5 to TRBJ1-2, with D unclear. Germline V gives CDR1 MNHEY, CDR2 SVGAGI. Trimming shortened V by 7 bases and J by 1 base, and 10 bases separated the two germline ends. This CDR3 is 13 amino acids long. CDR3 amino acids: CASTESVNYGYTF. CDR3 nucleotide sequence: TGTGCCAGCACCGAGTCAGTTAACTATGGCTACACCTTC.

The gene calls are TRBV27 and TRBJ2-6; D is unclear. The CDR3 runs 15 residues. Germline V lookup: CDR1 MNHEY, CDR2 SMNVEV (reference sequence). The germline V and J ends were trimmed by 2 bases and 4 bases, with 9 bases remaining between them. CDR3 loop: CASSLRVGGANVLTF. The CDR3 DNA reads TGTGCCAGCAGTTTAAGAGTCGGGGGGGCCAACGTCCTGACTTTC.

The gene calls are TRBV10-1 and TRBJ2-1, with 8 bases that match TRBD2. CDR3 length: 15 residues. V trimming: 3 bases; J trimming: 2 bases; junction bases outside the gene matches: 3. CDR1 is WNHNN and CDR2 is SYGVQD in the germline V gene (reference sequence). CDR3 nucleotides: TGCGCCAGCAGTGAAGCGGGGGTTCCCTACAATGAGCAGTTCTTC. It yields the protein CASSEAGVPYNEQFF.

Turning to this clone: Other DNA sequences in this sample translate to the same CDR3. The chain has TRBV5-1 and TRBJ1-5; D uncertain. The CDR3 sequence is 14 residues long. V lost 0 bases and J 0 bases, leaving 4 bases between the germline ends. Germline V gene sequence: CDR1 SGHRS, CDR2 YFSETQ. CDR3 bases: TGCGCCAGCAGCTTGGGAGGTAGCAATCAGCCCCAGCATTTT. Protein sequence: CASSLGGSNQPQHF.

The CDR3 loop is CASSFPQGATTEAFF. The CDR3 DNA reads as TGTGCCAGCAGCTTCCCACAGGGGGCCACCACTGAAGCTTTCTTT. The V gene is TRBV5-4, the J gene TRBJ1-1, with 9 bases lining up with TRBD1. Looked up from germline, CDR1 is SGHNT and CDR2 is YYREEE (reference sequence). V lost 2 bases to trimming and J lost 4 bases; unmatched junction nucleotides: 6. CDR3 length equals 15 residues.

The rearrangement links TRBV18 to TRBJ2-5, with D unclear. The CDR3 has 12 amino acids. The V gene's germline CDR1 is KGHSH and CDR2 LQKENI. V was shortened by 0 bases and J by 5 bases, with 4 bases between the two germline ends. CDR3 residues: CASSPPGETQYF. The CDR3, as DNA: TGTGCCAGCTCACCACCCGGCGAGACCCAGTACTTC.

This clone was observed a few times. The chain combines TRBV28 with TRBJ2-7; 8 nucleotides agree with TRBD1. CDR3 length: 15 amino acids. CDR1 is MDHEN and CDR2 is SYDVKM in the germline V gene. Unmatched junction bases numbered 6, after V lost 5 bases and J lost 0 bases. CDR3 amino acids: CASSLHRGSSYEQYF. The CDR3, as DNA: TGTGCCAGCAGTCTCCACAGGGGGAGCTCCTACGAGCAGTACTTC.

CDR3 DNA sequence: TGTGCCAGCAGTGCTTGGACAGGGAACTCTGGGGCCAACGTCCTGACTTTC. It is translated as CASSAWTGNSGANVLTF. The chain employs TRBV6-1 and TRBJ2-6; 8 bases map to TRBD1. This CDR3 is 17 amino acids long. Germline V lookup: CDR1 MNHNS, CDR2 SASEGT. J gave up 0 bases and V 4 bases, and 5 bases lay outside the gene matches.

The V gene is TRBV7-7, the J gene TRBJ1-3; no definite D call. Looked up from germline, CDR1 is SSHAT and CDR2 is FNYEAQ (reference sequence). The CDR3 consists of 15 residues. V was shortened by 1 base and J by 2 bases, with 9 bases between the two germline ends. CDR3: CASSLGGGPGNTIYF. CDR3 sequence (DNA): TGTGCCAGCAGCTTAGGCGGAGGGCCTGGAAACACCATATATTTT.

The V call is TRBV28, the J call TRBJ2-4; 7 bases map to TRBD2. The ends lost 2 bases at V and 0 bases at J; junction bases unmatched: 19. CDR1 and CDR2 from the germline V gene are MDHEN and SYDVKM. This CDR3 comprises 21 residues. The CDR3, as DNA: TGTGCCAGCAGTTTACAGGGCGGCGGGGGTTTCGGAGGGGCAGCCAAAAACATTCAGTACTTC. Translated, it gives CASSLQGGGGFGGAAKNIQYF.

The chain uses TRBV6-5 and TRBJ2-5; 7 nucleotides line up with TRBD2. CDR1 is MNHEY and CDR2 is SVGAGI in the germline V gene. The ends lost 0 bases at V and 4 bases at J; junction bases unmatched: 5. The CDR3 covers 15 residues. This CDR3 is CASSYSGREGETQYF. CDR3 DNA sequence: TGTGCCAGCAGTTACTCAGGGAGGGAGGGAGAGACCCAGTACTTC.

This CDR3 reads CASTRVRGEKLFF. For the CDR3, the DNA is TGTGCCAGCACCAGGGTGAGGGGTGAAAAACTGTTTTTT. The V and J genes are TRBV6-5 and TRBJ1-4, with a tentative D call TRBD1 (5 bases). V shed 7 bases and J shed 7 bases, with 13 bases lying between them. CDR3 length: 13 residues. Germline V gives CDR1 MNHEY, CDR2 SVGAGI.

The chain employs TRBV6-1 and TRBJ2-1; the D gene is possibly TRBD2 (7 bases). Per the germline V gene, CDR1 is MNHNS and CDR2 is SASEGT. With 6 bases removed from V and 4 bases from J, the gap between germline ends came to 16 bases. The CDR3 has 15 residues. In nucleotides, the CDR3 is TGTGCCAGCAGCAAGGAGGGGGGGCTATACAATGAGCAGTTCTTC. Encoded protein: CASSKEGGLYNEQFF.

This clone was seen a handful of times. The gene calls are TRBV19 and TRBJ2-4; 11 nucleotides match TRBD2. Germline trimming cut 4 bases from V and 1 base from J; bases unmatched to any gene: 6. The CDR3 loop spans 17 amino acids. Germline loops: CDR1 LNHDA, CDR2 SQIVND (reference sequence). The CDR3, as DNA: TGTGCCAGTAGTAAGATAGCGGGGGGGTTGGCCAAAAACATTCAGTACTTC. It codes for CASSKIAGGLAKNIQYF. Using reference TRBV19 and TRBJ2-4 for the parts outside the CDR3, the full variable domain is DGGITQSPKYLFRKEGQNVTLSCEQNLNHDAMYWYRQDPGQGLRLIYYSQIVNDFQKGDIAEGYSVSREKKESFPLTVTSAQKNPTAFYLCASSKIAGGLAKNIQYFGAGTRLSVL.

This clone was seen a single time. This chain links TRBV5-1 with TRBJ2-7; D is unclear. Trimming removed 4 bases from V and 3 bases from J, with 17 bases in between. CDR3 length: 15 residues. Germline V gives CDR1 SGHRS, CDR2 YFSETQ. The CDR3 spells CASSPTFIARYEQYF. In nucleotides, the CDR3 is TGCGCCAGCAGCCCTACATTTATAGCTCGCTACGAGCAGTACTTC. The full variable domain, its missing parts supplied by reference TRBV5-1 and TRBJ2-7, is KAGVTQTPRYLIKTRGQQVTLSCSPISGHRSVSWYQQTPGQGLQFLFEYFSETQRNKGNFPGRFSGRQFSNSRSEMNVSTLELGDSALYLCASSPTFIARYEQYFGPGTRLTVT.

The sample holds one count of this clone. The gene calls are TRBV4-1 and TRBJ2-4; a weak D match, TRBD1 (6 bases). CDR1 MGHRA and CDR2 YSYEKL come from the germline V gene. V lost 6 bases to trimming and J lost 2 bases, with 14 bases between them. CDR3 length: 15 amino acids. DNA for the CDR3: TGCGCCAGCAGAACTCAGGGGTCCCCCAAAAACATTCAGTACTTC. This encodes CASRTQGSPKNIQYF.

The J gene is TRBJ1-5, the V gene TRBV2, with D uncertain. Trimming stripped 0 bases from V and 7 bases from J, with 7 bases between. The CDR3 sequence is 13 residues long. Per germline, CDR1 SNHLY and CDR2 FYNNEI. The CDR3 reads CASSEALGQPQHF. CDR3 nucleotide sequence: TGTGCCAGCAGTGAAGCGCTTGGGCAGCCCCAGCATTTT. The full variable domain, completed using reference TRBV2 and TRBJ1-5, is EPEVTQTPSHQVTQMGQEVILRCVPISNHLYFYWYRQILGQKVEFLVSFYNNEISEKSEIFDDQFSVERPDGSNFTLKIRSTKLEDSAMYFCASSEALGQPQHFGDGTRLSIL.